This T cell receptor beta chain was documented in a study of T cell responses to AZD1222 COVID-19 vaccine. Across the study: Combined were second doses at about 4 or about 12 weeks.

Assay used: immunoSEQ multiplex PCR; TCRdb lists only in-frame clones, some missing. This repertoire shows roughly 140,000 clones, around 91% found once; its top ten account for approximately 5.2%. As concerns this clone: Its antigen is unknown.

Study results and limitations: Seropositive AZD1222 recipients at baseline numbered only 6 or 7. Reports indicate that nearly half of spike-specific TCRs are directed at unmutated variant regions.

The sequence was obtained from an adult in good health. The input for sequencing was peripheral blood, taken on day 0 of AZD1222 vaccination.

In DNA form, the CDR3 reads TGTGCCAGCAGTTACGACCGAAACACAGATACGCAGTATTTT. Amino acids: CASSYDRNTDTQYF. The chain has TRBV6-5 and TRBJ2-3; D is ambiguous. Trimming shortened V by 2 bases and J by 2 bases, and 8 bases separated the two germline ends. The CDR3 contains 14 residues. Germline V gene data show CDR1 as MNHEY and CDR2 as SVGAGI.